This T cell receptor (beta chain) was identified in a study of shared T cell receptors in the human thymus. With 0 bases removed from V and 1 base from J, the gap between germline ends came to 19 bases. The CDR3 consists of 18 residues. Germline CDR1 is SGHVS and CDR2 is FQNEAQ. Data came from immunoSEQ multiplex PCR; TCRdb stores just in-frame clones and leaves some out. The repertoire includes under 850,000 clones, 88% of them detected once, and approximately 0.011% sits in the top ten. This sample was also put to use in a study of human thymus T cells. That report notes: All donors were healthy Finnish infants who were undergoing corrective surgery to treat congenital heart defects. Corrective cardiac surgery supplied the resected thymus tissue.

This sequence was found in a boy under two years old with a congenital heart defect. The material sequenced was thymocytes. V usage is TRBV7-8 and J usage is TRBJ2-7; TRBD2 might be the D (6 bases). The CDR3: CASSLALPLRETSYEQYF. The CDR3 DNA is TGTGCCAGCAGCTTAGCGCTCCCCCTACGGGAGACTTCCTACGAGCAGTACTTC. The entire variable domain, with the rest obtained from reference TRBV7-8 and TRBJ2-7, is as follows: GAGVSQSPRYKVAKRGQDVALRCDPISGHVSLFWYQQALGQGPEFLTYFQNEAQLDKSGLPSDRFFAERPEGSVSTLKIQRTQQEDSAVYLCASSLALPLRETSYEQYFGPGTRLTVT.